A single sample gave rise to the 10 T cell receptor beta chains below, sequenced in a study of blood T cells in healthy people across ages. The use of a sample-barcoded 5' primer and a J-beta primer mix characterized a second PCR of about 7 to 12 cycles. MiXCR, run by TCRdb on the 5' RACE reads, gives a single entry per CDR3 protein. The repertoire has about 690,000 distinct CDR3 sequences, 40% to 45% of them found once; the top ten carry around 30%. What was sequenced was blood. These receptors were taken from an elderly man in good health.

The rearrangement joins TRBV11-2 to TRBJ2-1, with a tentative D call TRBD2 (5 bases). In germline, CDR1 is SGHAT, CDR2 FQNNGV. Trimming stripped 1 base from V and 13 bases from J, with 8 bases between. The CDR3 loop spans 11 amino acids. The CDR3 is CASSLGETQFF. The CDR3 DNA is TGTGCCAGCAGCTTAGGGGAGACCCAGTTCTTC.

J is TRBJ1-2 and V is TRBV2; D may be TRBD1 (6 bases). The CDR3 totals 15 residues. Trimming stripped 7 bases from V and 3 bases from J, with 18 bases between. The germline gives CDR1 SNHLY, CDR2 FYNNEI. The CDR3 coding sequence is TGTGCCAGCATCCCAAGGACAGCCAGCCACTATGGCTACACCTTC. As protein: CASIPRTASHYGYTF.

J is TRBJ2-1 and V is TRBV9; 10 nucleotides align to TRBD2. The CDR3 extends over 17 amino acids. Germline V lookup: CDR1 SGDLS, CDR2 YYNGEE. J was trimmed by 6 bases and V by 0 bases; bases with no gene match: 9. CDR3 protein: CASSVDPSGLATNEQFF. CDR3 nucleotide sequence: TGTGCCAGCAGCGTAGACCCCTCGGGACTAGCGACCAATGAGCAGTTCTTC.

In its sample, this clonotype was seen many times. One end of the junction is discordant with germline, which a read error may explain. CDR3 sequence reads: CASSGGTSNMDTQYF. In nucleotides, the CDR3 is TGTGCTAGCAGCGGCGGGACTAGTAATATGGATACGCAGTATTTT. The V gene is TRBV7-7, the J gene TRBJ2-3; 8 nucleotides match TRBD2. CDR3 length: 15 amino acids. Per germline, CDR1 SSHAT and CDR2 FNYEAQ (reference sequence).

This clonotype was seen a handful of times. The CDR3 spells CSAVAGGPRNEQFF. CDR3 DNA: TGCAGTGCAGTGGCGGGAGGGCCCAGGAATGAGCAGTTCTTC. The chain uses TRBV20-1 and TRBJ2-1; 9 nucleotides line up with TRBD2. V was pared by 6 bases and J by 7 bases, with 10 bases of the junction left unmatched. The CDR3 is made up of 14 amino acids. Germline CDR1 reads DFQATT; CDR2 reads SNEGSKA (reference sequence).

This clonotype was seen only a few times. The chain combines TRBV27 with TRBJ2-7; D may be TRBD2 (5 bases). Germline values: CDR1 MNHEY, CDR2 SMNVEV (reference sequence). Trimming pared 3 bases from V and 0 bases from J, leaving 15 bases between. The CDR3 has 16 residues. The CDR3 is CASSFGQRTYSYEQYF. CDR3 nucleotides: TGTGCCAGCAGTTTTGGCCAGCGGACCTACTCCTACGAGCAGTACTTC.

This clonotype has only a few counts. The chain recombines TRBV6-2 or TRBV6-3 with TRBJ2-7; 15 nucleotides match TRBD2. In germline, CDR1 is MNHEY, CDR2 SVGEGT. This CDR3 has 16 amino acids. V trimming: 6 bases; J trimming: 6 bases; junction bases outside the gene matches: 9. CDR3 sequence (DNA): TGTGCCAGCAGAGGCGGGGGACTAGCGGGAGGCGGCGAGCAGTACTTC. Translation: CASRGGGLAGGGEQYF.

The V call is TRBV14, the J call TRBJ2-3, with D perhaps matching TRBD1 (5 bases). The CDR3 runs 16 residues. Germline-derived CDR1 and CDR2 are SGHDN and FVKESK. Trimming took 2 bases from V and 0 from J, leaving 12 bases between them. The CDR3 is CASSQTWTTSTDTQYF. The CDR3 DNA reads TGTGCCAGCAGCCAAACCTGGACAACTAGCACAGATACGCAGTATTTT.

This clonotype was detected only a few times. V and J are TRBV11-2 and TRBJ2-5, with D unclear. Trimming pared 3 bases from V and 5 bases from J, leaving 10 bases between. The germline gives CDR1 SGHAT, CDR2 FQNNGV. This CDR3 has 13 amino acids. This chain's CDR3 is CASSLMGMETQYF. As DNA, the CDR3 is TGTGCCAGCAGCTTGATGGGAATGGAGACCCAGTACTTC.

This clonotype came up once. This chain joins TRBV4-1 and TRBJ2-5, with D perhaps TRBD2 (6 bases). V was clipped by 0 bases and J by 0 bases, with 11 bases between them. The CDR3 covers 16 residues. Per germline, CDR1 MGHRA and CDR2 YSYEKL. The CDR3 is CASSQDLGLNQETQYF. In nucleotides, the CDR3 is TGCGCCAGCAGCCAAGATCTGGGACTGAACCAAGAGACCCAGTACTTC.